This T cell receptor (beta chain) was identified during a study of cytomegalovirus exposure and HLA in healthy donors. Study-level points and caveats: Earlier results showed most TCR beta V segments being productive about 87% or about 30% of the time.

Vbeta (60) and Jbeta (13) primers were used in the PCR. Sequencing used immunoSEQ multiplex PCR; TCRdb keeps in-frame clones, though not all of them. The sample yields about 90,000 clones, roughly 80% seen once. As regards this clone: Its antigen is unknown.

Sequenced: PBMCs. The TCR originated in a man aged 25 to 40 in good health and CMV-seronegative.

The CDR3 region is CASSLVFRETEAFF. CDR3 coding DNA: TGTGCCAGCAGCTTAGTGTTCAGGGAAACTGAAGCTTTCTTT. The chain joins TRBV7-2 to TRBJ1-1; D possibly corresponds to TRBD1 (5 bases). Looked up from germline, CDR1 is SGHTA and CDR2 is FQGNSA. V was clipped by 1 base and J by 5 bases, with 11 bases between them. The CDR3 is made up of 14 amino acids.